This TCR beta chain was retrieved from a study of CD8 T cells in Susac syndrome (dated by TCRdb to 2018 to 2020). Regarding the research as a whole: Repertoire sequencing was used to test whether CD8+ T cell activation and differentiation in Susac syndrome was antigen driven. What the study reported, not specific to this receptor: The number of individuals in the TCR sequencing and HLA analysis was recognized as being relatively small.

Trimming leaves V shorter by 0 bases and J shorter by 5 bases, with the junction holding 4 bases beyond the gene matches. From a lookup of the germline V gene, CDR1 and CDR2 are SGHRS and YFSETQ. Counted from cysteine to phenylalanine, this CDR3 has 15 amino acids. The entry retains the CDR3 DNA only, 45 bases that are in frame from base 1. RNA was extracted with the RNeasy kit and 0.5 to 1 ug was reverse transcribed using random hexamers. The immunoSEQ multiplex PCR assay, covering 54 Vbeta and 13 Jbeta segments, was used to amplify TCR beta CDR3 regions. PCR amplification bias was corrected using a synthetic template baseline for primer optimization and computational correction. The paper's processing steps were these. Reads were annotated to V, D and J genes per IMGT and analyzed with immunoSEQ Analyzer, keeping only productive sequences. Clonality was calculated as one minus the Shannon entropy normalized by log2 of the number of productive unique sequences. For each patient and control, public and private clones were evaluated among the 100 most prevalent clones. Clones were defined as Susac-specific when absent from the healthy and MS cohorts, from roughly 1,100 published viral clones and from other ImmuneACCESS disease sequences. In-frame beta chains were kept once TCRdb had trimmed the public reads at Q25 with fastp and called clones with MiXCR. Each CDR3 protein appears once, grouped with its most common genes and DNA. In this record, the V and J calls reflect TCRdb's handling and not the investigators' own analysis. The sample profile shows 200,000 or so distinct CDR3 sequences; about 95% of them were found once. Just under 0.095% of the sample is held by the ten biggest clonotypes.

Peripheral blood CD8+ and CD4+ T cells from healthy donors, Susac syndrome patients and multiple sclerosis patients were profiled using high-throughput TCR beta sequencing. Treatment-naive patients with stable or active relapsing-remitting disease fulfilling revised McDonald criteria were used as multiple sclerosis controls. Bulk CD8+ and CD4+ T cells were purified by magnetic negative isolation, whereas CD8+ TEMRA cells were enriched by FACS. Blood was drawn into EDTA tubes, processed within 24 hours, and PBMCs were isolated by density gradient centrifugation. PBMCs intended for TCR sequencing were cryopreserved in liquid nitrogen and thawed later in a water bath at 37 degrees C. The sorted or isolated CD4+, CD8+ and CD8+ TEMRA cells had a purity of 90% or higher. In the case of this clonotype: The specificity of this receptor is unknown. No much larger clone exists at a distance of one base, and base qualities are not known.

This sequence originates from a human donor with multiple sclerosis. The chain is encoded by TRBV5-1 joined to TRBJ2-5; 10 central bases correspond to TRBD2. Material: CD4+ T cells from PBMCs. The base sequence is TGCGCCAGCAGCTTGGCTCTAGCGGGAGAGGAGACCCAGTACTTC. This gives the protein CASSLALAGEETQYF.